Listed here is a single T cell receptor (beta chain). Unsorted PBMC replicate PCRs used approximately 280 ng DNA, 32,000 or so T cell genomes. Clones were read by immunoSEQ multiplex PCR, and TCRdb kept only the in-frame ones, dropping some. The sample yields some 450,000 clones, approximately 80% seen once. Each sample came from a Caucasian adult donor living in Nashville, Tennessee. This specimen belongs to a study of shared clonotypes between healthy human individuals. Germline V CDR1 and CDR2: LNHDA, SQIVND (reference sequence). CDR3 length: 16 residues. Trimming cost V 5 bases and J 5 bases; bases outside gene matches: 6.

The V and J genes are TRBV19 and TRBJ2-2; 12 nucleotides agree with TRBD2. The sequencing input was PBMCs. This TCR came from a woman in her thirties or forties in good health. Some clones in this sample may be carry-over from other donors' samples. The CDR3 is CASSRTSGDITGELFF. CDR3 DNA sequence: TGTGCCAGTAGTCGGACTAGCGGGGACATTACCGGGGAGCTGTTTTTT.